A single sample gave rise to the 21 T cell receptor beta chains below, sequenced in a study of shared T cell receptors in the human thymus. The method was immunoSEQ multiplex PCR; TCRdb's version includes in-frame clones alone and lacks a portion of them. This sample has hundreds of thousands of clones, with over 75% found just once. The same sample was also used in a study of human thymus T cells.

The sample was thymocytes. The receptors come from a boy less than two years old with a congenital heart defect.

The chain joins TRBV27 to TRBJ2-5; D is unresolved. CDR3 size: 13 residues. Per germline, CDR1 MNHEY and CDR2 SMNVEV (reference sequence). Trimming removed 5 bases from V and 3 bases from J, with 10 bases in between. The DNA of the CDR3 is TGTGCCAGCAGTCACTACCCCGAAGAGACCCAGTACTTC. Its protein product is CASSHYPEETQYF.

The rearrangement links TRBV5-1 to TRBJ2-1, with D possibly matching TRBD1 (5 bases). This CDR3 has 14 amino acids. The germline CDR1 and CDR2 sequences are SGHRS and YFSETQ. V was shortened by 1 base and J by 9 bases, with 14 bases between the two germline ends. The CDR3 nucleotides read TGCGCCAGCAGCTTGTCGCTTCAGGGATGTGAGCAGTTCTTC. The encoded protein is CASSLSLQGCEQFF.

DNA for the CDR3: TGTGCCAGCAGCTCGGGTAGCGCCACGAACACTGAAGCTTTCTTT. As protein: CASSSGSATNTEAFF. The V and J genes are TRBV5-4 and TRBJ1-1; D is undetermined. Germline assignment: CDR1 SGHNT and CDR2 YYREEE (reference sequence). The CDR3 spans 15 residues. The V and J ends lost 3 bases and 1 base respectively, with 13 bases between them.

The chain combines TRBV7-9 with TRBJ2-4, with TRBD2 matching 9 bases. Germline CDR1 SEHNR, CDR2 FQNEAQ (reference sequence). This CDR3 region has 16 residues. J gave up 4 bases and V 4 bases, and 8 bases lay outside the gene matches. The CDR3 protein is CASSYHTTSGKNIQYF. The CDR3, as DNA: TGTGCCAGCAGCTACCACACGACTAGCGGTAAAAACATTCAGTACTTC.

The chain uses TRBV7-2 and TRBJ1-4; the D is unclear. Per germline, CDR1 SGHTA and CDR2 FQGNSA. The CDR3 consists of 14 residues. The ends were cut back, 5 bases at V and 5 bases at J, with 12 bases in the middle. DNA for the CDR3: TGTGCCAGCAGCCTTCGGGATGTAAATGAAAAACTGTTTTTT. It yields the protein CASSLRDVNEKLFF.

V usage is TRBV4-2 and J usage is TRBJ1-2; 9 bases are a match to TRBD1. CDR1 is LGHNA and CDR2 is YNFKEQ in the germline V gene. This CDR3 is 16 amino acids long. The junction had 10 bases not matched to a gene; V was cut back by 0 bases and J by 8 bases. Here the CDR3 reads CASSQDPPGQGHGYTF. The CDR3 DNA is TGTGCCAGCAGCCAAGATCCCCCCGGACAGGGGCACGGCTACACCTTC.

V and J are TRBV28 and TRBJ1-1, with D tentatively TRBD1 (5 bases). Germline-derived CDR1 and CDR2 are MDHEN and SYDVKM. Between the trimmed V and J ends, which lost 2 bases and 5 bases, there was a span of 12 bases. The CDR3 totals 14 residues. The CDR3, as DNA: TGTGCCAGCAGTTTACAGGGAAAGAAGACTGAAGCTTTCTTT. Translating gives CASSLQGKKTEAFF.

This sequence joins TRBV25-1 and TRBJ1-5; D might be TRBD1 (6 bases). This CDR3 has 15 amino acids. In germline, CDR1 is MGHDK, CDR2 SYGVNS. Trimming took 5 bases from V and 2 from J, leaving 13 bases between them. CDR3 in DNA: TGTGCCAGCAGTCCCCGGGGGGCCGGCAATCAGCCCCAGCATTTT. Encoded protein: CASSPRGAGNQPQHF.

This chain links TRBV28 with TRBJ2-7, with 7 bases lining up with TRBD1. Unmatched junction bases numbered 11, after V lost 7 bases and J lost 5 bases. The CDR3 runs 14 residues. Germline V gives CDR1 MDHEN, CDR2 SYDVKM. The CDR3 region is CASTRDRHRDEQYF. The CDR3 DNA reads as TGTGCCAGCACCCGGGACAGACATCGGGACGAGCAGTACTTC.

V is TRBV4-3 and J is TRBJ2-1, with a possible D match to TRBD2 (6 bases). V gave up 0 bases and J gave up 0 bases, with 18 bases separating them. Germline V CDR1 and CDR2: LGHNA, YSLEER. CDR3 length: 19 amino acids. The CDR3 here is CASSQERLAPRSSYNEQFF. The CDR3 bases are TGCGCCAGCAGCCAAGAGCGCCTAGCGCCCAGGAGCTCCTACAATGAGCAGTTCTTC.

The chain has TRBV6-5 and TRBJ1-5; D remains unclear. Germline loops: CDR1 MNHEY, CDR2 SVGAGI. V was shortened by 5 bases and J by 0 bases, with 8 bases between the two germline ends. This CDR3 contains 14 residues. CDR3 region: CASSPSYSNQPQHF. In DNA, the CDR3 is TGTGCCAGCAGTCCCTCCTATAGCAATCAGCCCCAGCATTTT.

The chain is built from TRBV29-1 and TRBJ1-2; D is uncertain. The germline gives CDR1 SQVTM, CDR2 ANQGSEA. V dropped 6 bases and J dropped 2 bases, with 13 bases sitting between them. This CDR3 is 13 amino acids long. The CDR3 protein is CSVGQSGNYGYTF. CDR3 nucleotide sequence: TGCAGCGTCGGGCAGAGCGGGAACTATGGCTACACCTTC. The full variable domain, rest sourced from reference TRBV29-1 and TRBJ1-2, is SAVISQKPSRDICQRGTSLTIQCQVDSQVTMMFWYRQQPGQSLTLIATANQGSEATYESGFVIDKFPISRPNLTFSTLTVSNMSPEDSSIYLCSVGQSGNYGYTFGSGTRLTVV.

The chain links TRBV28 to TRBJ2-7; no reliable D call. Trimming pared 6 bases from V and 0 bases from J, leaving 15 bases between. Germline CDR1 and CDR2: MDHEN and SYDVKM. The CDR3 spans 15 residues. In DNA, the CDR3 is TGTGCCAGCAGCCCTCATCTTTCCAGCTCCTACGAGCAGTACTTC. It yields the protein CASSPHLSSSYEQYF.

This clone came up a few times. The chain couples TRBV19 to TRBJ2-5, with TRBD2 identical over 13 bases. Trimming cost V 4 bases and J 5 bases; bases outside gene matches: 4. Looked up from germline, CDR1 is LNHDA and CDR2 is SQIVND (reference sequence). The CDR3 consists of 15 residues. For the CDR3, the DNA is TGTGCCAGTAGTACCGGACTAGCGGGAGATGAGACCCAGTACTTC. Residues: CASSTGLAGDETQYF.

The chain combines TRBV13 with TRBJ2-1; 7 bases are shared with TRBD2. The CDR3 extends over 13 amino acids. J was trimmed by 9 bases and V by 5 bases; bases with no gene match: 7. From germline, CDR1 is PRHDT and CDR2 FYEKMQ (reference sequence). The CDR3 loop is CASSPRGEGEQFF. In nucleotides, the CDR3 is TGTGCCAGCAGCCCCCGGGGGGAAGGTGAGCAGTTCTTC.

The CDR3 is CASSPTAGGPYEQYF. Here the CDR3 DNA reads TGTGCCAGCAGCCCCACCGCGGGAGGCCCCTACGAGCAGTACTTC. The chain carries TRBV11-3 and TRBJ2-7; 8 bases are a match to TRBD2. V lost 5 bases, J lost 2 bases, and 8 bases stayed unmatched. This CDR3 is built from 15 residues. Germline V gene sequence: CDR1 SGHNT, CDR2 YENEEA.

The J gene is TRBJ1-3, the V gene TRBV19; 9 nucleotides agree with TRBD1. The CDR3 length is 15 residues. V gave up 6 bases and J gave up 2 bases; unmatched junction bases: 5. CDR1 LNHDA and CDR2 SQIVND come from the germline V gene (reference sequence). CDR3 region: CASSRYRGPGNTIYF. CDR3 bases: TGTGCCAGTAGCCGATACAGGGGGCCTGGAAACACCATATATTTT.

V usage is TRBV6-4 and J usage is TRBJ2-7, with 11 positions matching TRBD2. Germline V gene lookup returns CDR1 MRHNA and CDR2 SNTAGT. The CDR3 runs to 16 residues. Losses at the gene ends were 2 bases for V and 5 bases for J; bases not matched to a gene: 8. The CDR3 DNA sequence: TGTGCCAGCAGTGACACCACTAGCGGGAGTTCCCACGAGCAGTACTTC. Translation: CASSDTTSGSSHEQYF.

This clone showed up just once. The CDR3 coding sequence is TGTGCCAGTAGTATTTGGCATAGCGGGAGCCGGAACTTCTACGAGCAGTACTTC. Translation: CASSIWHSGSRNFYEQYF. The chain is built from TRBV19 and TRBJ2-7, with TRBD2 identical over 9 bases. CDR3 length equals 18 residues. Trimming took 3 bases from V and 3 from J; bases not matched to a gene: 15. Per germline, CDR1 LNHDA and CDR2 SQIVND (reference sequence).

The V call is TRBV4-1, the J call TRBJ1-5, with D possibly being TRBD1 (5 bases). Germline CDR1 MGHRA, CDR2 YSYEKL. This CDR3 is built from 16 residues. V dropped 0 bases and J dropped 6 bases, with 15 bases sitting between them. The CDR3 spells CASSQDPRTRGQPQHF. The DNA of the CDR3 is TGCGCCAGCAGCCAAGATCCCAGGACAAGGGGTCAGCCCCAGCATTTT.

V usage is TRBV5-4 and J usage is TRBJ2-5; maybe TRBD2 (6 bases). The CDR3 consists of 11 residues. Germline V gives CDR1 SGHNT, CDR2 YYREEE (reference sequence). Trimming left V 4 bases short and J 9 bases short, with 10 bases between. CDR3 in DNA: TGTGCCAGCAGCCAAGGAGGGGCCCAGTACTTC. This gives the protein CASSQGGAQYF.